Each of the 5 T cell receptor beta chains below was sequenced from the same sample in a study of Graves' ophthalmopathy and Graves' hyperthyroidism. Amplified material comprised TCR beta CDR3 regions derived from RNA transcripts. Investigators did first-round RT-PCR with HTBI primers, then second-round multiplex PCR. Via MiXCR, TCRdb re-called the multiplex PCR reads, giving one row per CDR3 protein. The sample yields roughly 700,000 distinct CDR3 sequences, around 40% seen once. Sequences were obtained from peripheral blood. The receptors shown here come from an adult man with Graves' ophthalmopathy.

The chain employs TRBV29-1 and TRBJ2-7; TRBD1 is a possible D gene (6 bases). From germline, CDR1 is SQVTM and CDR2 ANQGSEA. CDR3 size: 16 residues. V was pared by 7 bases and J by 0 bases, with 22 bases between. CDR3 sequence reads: CSASPSDPTGSYEQYF. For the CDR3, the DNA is TGCAGCGCCAGCCCTAGTGATCCGACAGGCTCCTACGAGCAGTACTTC.

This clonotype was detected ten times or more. CDR3 loop: CASSLAGAEQYF. The CDR3 nucleotides are TGTGCCAGCAGCTTAGCAGGGGCCGAGCAGTACTTC. The chain couples TRBV7-9 to TRBJ2-7; the D gene is possibly TRBD1 (5 bases). The germline gives CDR1 SEHNR, CDR2 FQNEAQ (reference sequence). V was shortened by 0 bases and J by 6 bases, with 6 bases between the two germline ends. The CDR3 contains 12 residues.

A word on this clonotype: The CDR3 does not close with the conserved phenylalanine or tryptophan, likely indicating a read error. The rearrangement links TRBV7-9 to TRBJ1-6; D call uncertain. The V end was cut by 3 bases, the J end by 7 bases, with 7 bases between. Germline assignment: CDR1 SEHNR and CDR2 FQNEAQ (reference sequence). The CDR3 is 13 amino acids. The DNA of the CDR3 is TGTGCCAGCAGCTTGTCAGAAAATTCACCCCTCCACCTT. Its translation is CASSLSENSPLHL.

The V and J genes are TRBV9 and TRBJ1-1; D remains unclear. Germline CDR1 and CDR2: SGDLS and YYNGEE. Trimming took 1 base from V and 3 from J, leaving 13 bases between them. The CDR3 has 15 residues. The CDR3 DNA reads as TGTGCCAGCAGCGTAAAGGCAGTTGGGCACACTGAAGCTTTCTTT. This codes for CASSVKAVGHTEAFF.

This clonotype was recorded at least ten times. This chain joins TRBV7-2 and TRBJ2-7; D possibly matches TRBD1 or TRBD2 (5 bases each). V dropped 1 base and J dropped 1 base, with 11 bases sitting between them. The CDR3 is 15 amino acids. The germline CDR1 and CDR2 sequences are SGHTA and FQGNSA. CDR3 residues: CASSLVTRGSYEQYF. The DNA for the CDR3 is TGTGCCAGCAGCTTAGTCACTAGGGGATCCTACGAGCAGTACTTC. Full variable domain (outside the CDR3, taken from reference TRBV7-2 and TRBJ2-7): GAGVSQSPSNKVTEKGKDVELRCDPISGHTALYWYRQSLGQGLEFLIYFQGNSAPDKSGLPSDRFSAERTGGSVSTLTIQRTQQEDSAVYLCASSLVTRGSYEQYFGPGTRLTVT.